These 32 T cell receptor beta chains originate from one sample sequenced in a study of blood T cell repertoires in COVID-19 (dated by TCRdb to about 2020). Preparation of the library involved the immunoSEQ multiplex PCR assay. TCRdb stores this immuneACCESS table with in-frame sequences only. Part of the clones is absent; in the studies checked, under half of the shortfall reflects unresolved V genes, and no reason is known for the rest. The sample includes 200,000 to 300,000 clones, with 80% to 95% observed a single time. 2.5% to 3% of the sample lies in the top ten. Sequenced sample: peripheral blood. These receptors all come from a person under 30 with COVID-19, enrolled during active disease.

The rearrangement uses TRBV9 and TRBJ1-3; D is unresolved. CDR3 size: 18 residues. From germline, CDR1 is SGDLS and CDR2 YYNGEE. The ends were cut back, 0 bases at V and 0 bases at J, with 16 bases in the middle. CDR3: CASSVALDFPSSGNTIYF. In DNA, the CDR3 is TGTGCCAGCAGCGTAGCTCTGGACTTCCCGAGCTCTGGAAACACCATATATTTT.

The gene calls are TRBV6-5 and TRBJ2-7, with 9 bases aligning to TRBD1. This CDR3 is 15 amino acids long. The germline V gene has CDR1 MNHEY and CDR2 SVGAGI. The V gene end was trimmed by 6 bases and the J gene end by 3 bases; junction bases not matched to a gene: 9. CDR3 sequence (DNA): TGTGCCAGCAGGCCCGTGCCGACAGGGGGCTACGAGCAGTACTTC. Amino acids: CASRPVPTGGYEQYF.

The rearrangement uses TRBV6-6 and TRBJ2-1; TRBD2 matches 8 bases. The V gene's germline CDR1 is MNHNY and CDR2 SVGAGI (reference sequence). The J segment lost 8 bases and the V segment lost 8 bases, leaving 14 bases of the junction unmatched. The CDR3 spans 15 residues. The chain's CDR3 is CASLLMREAVHEQFF. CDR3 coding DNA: TGTGCCAGCCTTCTCATGCGGGAGGCCGTACATGAGCAGTTCTTC.

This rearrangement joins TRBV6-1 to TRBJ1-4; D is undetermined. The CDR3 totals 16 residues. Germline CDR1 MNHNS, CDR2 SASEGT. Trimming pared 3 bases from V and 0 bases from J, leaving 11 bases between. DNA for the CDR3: TGTGCCAGCAGTGATCCAAGACAAGCAACTAATGAAAAACTGTTTTTT. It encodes CASSDPRQATNEKLFF.

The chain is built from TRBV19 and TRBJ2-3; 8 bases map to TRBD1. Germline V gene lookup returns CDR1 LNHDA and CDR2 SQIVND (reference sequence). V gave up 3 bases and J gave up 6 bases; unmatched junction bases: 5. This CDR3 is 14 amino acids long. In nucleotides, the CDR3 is TGTGCCAGTAGTATCCAGGGGGCGGCGGATACGCAGTATTTT. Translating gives CASSIQGAADTQYF.

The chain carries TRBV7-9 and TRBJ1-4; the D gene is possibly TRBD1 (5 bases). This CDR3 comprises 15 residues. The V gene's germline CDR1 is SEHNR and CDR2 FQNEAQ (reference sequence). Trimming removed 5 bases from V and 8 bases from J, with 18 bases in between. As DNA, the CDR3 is TGTGCCAGCAGCCCGCGGGGAGCGGGGGTCGAAAAACTGTTTTTT. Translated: CASSPRGAGVEKLFF.

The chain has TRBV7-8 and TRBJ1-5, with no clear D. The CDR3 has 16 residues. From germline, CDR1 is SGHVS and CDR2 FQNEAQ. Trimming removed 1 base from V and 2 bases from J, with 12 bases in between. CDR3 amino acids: CASSLGGRVGNQPQHF. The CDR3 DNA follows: TGTGCCAGCAGCTTAGGAGGTCGGGTTGGCAATCAGCCCCAGCATTTT.

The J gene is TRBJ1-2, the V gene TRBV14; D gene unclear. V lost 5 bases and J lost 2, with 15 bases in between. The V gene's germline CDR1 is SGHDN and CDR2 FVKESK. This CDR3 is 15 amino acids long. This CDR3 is CASSSFGDGNYGYTF. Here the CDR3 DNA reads TGTGCCAGCAGCTCCTTCGGCGACGGGAACTATGGCTACACCTTC. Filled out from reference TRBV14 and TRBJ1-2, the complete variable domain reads EAGVTQFPSHSVIEKGQTVTLRCDPISGHDNLYWYRRVMGKEIKFLLHFVKESKQDESGMPNNRFLAERTGGTYSTLKVQPAELEDSGVYFCASSSFGDGNYGYTFGSGTRLTVV.

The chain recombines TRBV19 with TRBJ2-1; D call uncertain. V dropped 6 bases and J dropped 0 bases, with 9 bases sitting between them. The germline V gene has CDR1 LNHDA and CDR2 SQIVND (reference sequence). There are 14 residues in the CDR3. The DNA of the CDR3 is TGTGCCAGTAGGGGCACGAGCTCCTACAATGAGCAGTTCTTC. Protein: CASRGTSSYNEQFF.

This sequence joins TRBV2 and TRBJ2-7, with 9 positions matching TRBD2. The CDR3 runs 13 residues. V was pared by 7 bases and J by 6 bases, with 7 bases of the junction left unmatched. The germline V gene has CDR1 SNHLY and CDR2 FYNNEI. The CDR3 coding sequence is TGTGCCAGCATTAGCGGGAGAAAGGCCGAGCAGTACTTC. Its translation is CASISGRKAEQYF.

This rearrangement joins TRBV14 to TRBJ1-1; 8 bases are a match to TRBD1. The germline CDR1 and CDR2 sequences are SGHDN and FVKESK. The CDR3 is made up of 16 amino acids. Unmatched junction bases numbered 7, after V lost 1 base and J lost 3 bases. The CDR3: CASSQGGSGGDTEAFF. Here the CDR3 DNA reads TGTGCCAGCAGCCAAGGTGGGTCAGGGGGCGACACTGAAGCTTTCTTT.

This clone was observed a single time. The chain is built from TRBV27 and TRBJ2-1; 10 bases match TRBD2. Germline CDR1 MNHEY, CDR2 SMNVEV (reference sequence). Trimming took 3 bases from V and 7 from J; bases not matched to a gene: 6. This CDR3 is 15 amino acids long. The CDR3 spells CASSFPGLAWNEQFF. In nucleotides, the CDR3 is TGTGCCAGCAGTTTTCCGGGACTAGCGTGGAATGAGCAGTTCTTC.

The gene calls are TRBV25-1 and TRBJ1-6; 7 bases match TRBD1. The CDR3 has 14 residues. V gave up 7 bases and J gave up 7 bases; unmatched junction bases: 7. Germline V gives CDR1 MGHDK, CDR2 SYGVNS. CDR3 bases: TGTGCCAGCACGGGACAGAACCCCAATTCACCCCTCCACTTT. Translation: CASTGQNPNSPLHF.

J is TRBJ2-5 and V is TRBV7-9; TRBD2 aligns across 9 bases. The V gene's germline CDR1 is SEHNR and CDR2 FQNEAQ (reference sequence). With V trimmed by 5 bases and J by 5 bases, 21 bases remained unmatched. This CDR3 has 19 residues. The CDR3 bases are TGTGCCAGCAGCCACCCCCGGCTTGGAGGAGCGGGAGGTGGTGAGACCCAGTACTTC. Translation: CASSHPRLGGAGGGETQYF.

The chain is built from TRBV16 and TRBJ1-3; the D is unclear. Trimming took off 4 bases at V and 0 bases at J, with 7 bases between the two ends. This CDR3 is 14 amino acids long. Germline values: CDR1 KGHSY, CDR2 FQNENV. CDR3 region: CASSPASSGNTIYF. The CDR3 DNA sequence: TGTGCCAGCAGCCCAGCGAGCTCTGGAAACACCATATATTTT.

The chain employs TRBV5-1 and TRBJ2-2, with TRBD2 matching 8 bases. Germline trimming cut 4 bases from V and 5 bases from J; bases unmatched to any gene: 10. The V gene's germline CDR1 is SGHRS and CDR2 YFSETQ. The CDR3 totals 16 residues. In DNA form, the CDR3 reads TGCGCCAGCAGCCCCGAACTAGCGGACATTACCGGGGAGCTGTTTTTT. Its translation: CASSPELADITGELFF.

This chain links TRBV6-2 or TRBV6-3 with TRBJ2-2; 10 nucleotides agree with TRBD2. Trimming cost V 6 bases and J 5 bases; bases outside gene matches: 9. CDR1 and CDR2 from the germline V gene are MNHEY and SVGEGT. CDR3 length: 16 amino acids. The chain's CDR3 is CASSHPWTSGTGELFF. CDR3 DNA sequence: TGTGCCAGCAGCCACCCCTGGACTAGCGGAACCGGGGAGCTGTTTTTT.

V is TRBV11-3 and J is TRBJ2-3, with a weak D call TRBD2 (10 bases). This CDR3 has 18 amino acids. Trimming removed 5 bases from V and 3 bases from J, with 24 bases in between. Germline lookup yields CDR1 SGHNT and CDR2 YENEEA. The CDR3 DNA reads TGTGCCAGCAGCGGGACAGGGCAAGCGGGAGGGCCTACAGATACGCAGTATTTT. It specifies CASSGTGQAGGPTDTQYF. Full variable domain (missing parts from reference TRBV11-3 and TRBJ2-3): EAGVVQSPRYKIIEKKQPVAFWCNPISGHNTLYWYLQNLGQGPELLIRYENEEAVDDSQLPKDRFSAERLKGVDSTLKIQPAELGDSAVYLCASSGTGQAGGPTDTQYFGPGTRLTVL.

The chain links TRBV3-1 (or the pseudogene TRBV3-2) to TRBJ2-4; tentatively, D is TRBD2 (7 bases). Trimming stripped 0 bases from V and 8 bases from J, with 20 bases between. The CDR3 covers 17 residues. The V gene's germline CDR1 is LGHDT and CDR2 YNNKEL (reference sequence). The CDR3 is CASSQDIGGGSGDIQYF. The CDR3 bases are TGTGCCAGCAGCCAAGATATAGGGGGGGGATCCGGGGACATTCAGTACTTC.

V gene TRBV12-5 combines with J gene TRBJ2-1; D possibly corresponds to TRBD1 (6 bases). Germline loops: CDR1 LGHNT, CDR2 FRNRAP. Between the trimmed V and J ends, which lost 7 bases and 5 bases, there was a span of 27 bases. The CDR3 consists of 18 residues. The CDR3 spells CASVPTPGEADPNNEQFF. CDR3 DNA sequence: TGTGCTAGTGTCCCCACCCCAGGGGAAGCGGACCCCAACAATGAGCAGTTCTTC.

The CDR3 DNA follows: TGTGCCAGTAGGCAAACTAGTGCCAATGAGCAGTTCTTC. Translation: CASRQTSANEQFF. This chain connects TRBV19 to TRBJ2-1; weak D call: TRBD2 (5 bases). Trimming cost V 6 bases and J 6 bases, with 12 bases left between them. The CDR3 is 13 residues long. The germline gives CDR1 LNHDA, CDR2 SQIVND (reference sequence).

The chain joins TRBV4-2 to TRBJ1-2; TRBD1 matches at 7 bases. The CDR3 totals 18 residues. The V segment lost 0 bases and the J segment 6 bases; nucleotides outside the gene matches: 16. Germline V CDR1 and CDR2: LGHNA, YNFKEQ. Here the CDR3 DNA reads TGTGCCAGCAGCCAAGAGGCGGTCCGGGGGACAGTGGCGAATGGCTACACCTTC. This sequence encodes CASSQEAVRGTVANGYTF.

CDR3 nucleotide sequence: TGTGCTAGTGGTTTGGTACGGGGACTAGCCCAAAATACAGATACGCAGTATTTT. It codes for CASGLVRGLAQNTDTQYF. The chain combines TRBV12-5 with TRBJ2-3; 9 bases agree with TRBD2. This CDR3 has 18 amino acids. Looked up from germline, CDR1 is LGHNT and CDR2 is FRNRAP. Unmatched junction bases numbered 10, after V lost 0 bases and J lost 3 bases.

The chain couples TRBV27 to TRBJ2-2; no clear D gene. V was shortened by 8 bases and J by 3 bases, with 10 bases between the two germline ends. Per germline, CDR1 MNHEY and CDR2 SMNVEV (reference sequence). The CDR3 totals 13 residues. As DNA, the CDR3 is TGTGCCAGCCGTGACTTGTACACCGGGGAGCTGTTTTTT. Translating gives CASRDLYTGELFF.

For the CDR3, the DNA is TGTGCCAGCAGCGATAGACTAGTTCGGGATGAGCAGTTCTTC. This gives the protein CASSDRLVRDEQFF. The rearrangement uses TRBV3-1 (or the pseudogene TRBV3-2) and TRBJ2-1, with D possibly matching TRBD2 (6 bases). Germline V gene data show CDR1 as LGHDT and CDR2 as YNNKEL (reference sequence). V was pared by 5 bases and J by 8 bases, with 16 bases between. The CDR3 has 14 residues.

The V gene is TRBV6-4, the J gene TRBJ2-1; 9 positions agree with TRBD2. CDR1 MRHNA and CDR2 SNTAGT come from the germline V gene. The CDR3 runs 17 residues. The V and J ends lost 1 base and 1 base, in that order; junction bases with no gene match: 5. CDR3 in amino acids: CASSDWAGGSSYNEQFF. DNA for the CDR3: TGTGCCAGCAGTGACTGGGCGGGAGGGTCGTCCTACAATGAGCAGTTCTTC.

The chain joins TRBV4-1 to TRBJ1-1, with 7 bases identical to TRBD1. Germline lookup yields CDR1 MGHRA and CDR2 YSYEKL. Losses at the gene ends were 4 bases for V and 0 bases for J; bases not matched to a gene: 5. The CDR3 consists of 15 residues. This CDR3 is CASSLQGDMNTEAFF. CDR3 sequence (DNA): TGCGCCAGCAGCCTCCAGGGGGATATGAACACTGAAGCTTTCTTT.

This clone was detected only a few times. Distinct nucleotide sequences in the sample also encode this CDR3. CDR3 sequence (DNA): TGTGCCAGCTCACCTAGCGGGTCCTCCTACGAGCAGTACTTC. Translation: CASSPSGSSYEQYF. The chain employs TRBV18 and TRBJ2-7, with TRBD2 matching over 7 bases. This CDR3 contains 14 residues. J gave up 0 bases and V 3 bases, and 2 bases lay outside the gene matches. Germline CDR1 reads KGHSH; CDR2 reads LQKENI.

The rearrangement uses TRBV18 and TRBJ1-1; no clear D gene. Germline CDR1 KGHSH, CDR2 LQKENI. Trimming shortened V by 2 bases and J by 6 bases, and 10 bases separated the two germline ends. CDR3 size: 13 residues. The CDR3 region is CASSPSGLAEAFF. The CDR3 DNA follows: TGTGCCAGCTCACCAAGCGGGTTGGCTGAAGCTTTCTTT.

CDR3 residues: CASSPYHRDRAHYSYGYTF. The CDR3 DNA sequence: TGTGCCAGCAGCCCGTATCACCGGGACAGGGCCCATTATAGCTATGGCTACACCTTC. The rearrangement uses TRBV14 and TRBJ1-2, with TRBD1 matching over 9 bases. The germline V gene encodes CDR1 SGHDN and CDR2 FVKESK. V was clipped by 4 bases and J by 4 bases; unmatched bases: 19. The CDR3 is 19 amino acids.

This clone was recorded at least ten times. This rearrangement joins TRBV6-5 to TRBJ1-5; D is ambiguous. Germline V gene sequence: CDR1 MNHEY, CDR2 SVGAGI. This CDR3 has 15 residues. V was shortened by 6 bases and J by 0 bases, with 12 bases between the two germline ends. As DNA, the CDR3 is TGTGCCAGCAGCACGCGGAGTGATAGCAATCAGCCCCAGCATTTT. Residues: CASSTRSDSNQPQHF.

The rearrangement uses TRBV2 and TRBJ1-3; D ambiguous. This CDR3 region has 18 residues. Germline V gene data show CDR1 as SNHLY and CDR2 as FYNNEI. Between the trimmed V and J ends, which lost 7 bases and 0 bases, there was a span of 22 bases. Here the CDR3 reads CASNPTGSRVSSGNTIYF. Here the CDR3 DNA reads TGTGCCAGCAACCCGACCGGTTCGCGGGTCAGCTCTGGAAACACCATATATTTT.